This entry features one TCR beta chain sequence. Antigen specificity is unknown. The CDR3 is 15 residues long. The V gene's germline CDR1 is SGHTA and CDR2 FQGNSA. Trimming took 2 bases from V and 2 from J, leaving 13 bases between them. TCRdb reprocessed the 5' RACE reads via MiXCR and lists one record per CDR3 protein. The table lists 250,000 to 350,000 distinct CDR3 sequences, 15% to 20% of them singletons, with approximately 25% in the top ten. This sample was taken from a study of T-cell memory formation after mild COVID-19. The study's findings and limits: Cross-reactive memory apparently joined, as some responding clones appeared in pre-infection memory. Mainly CM and EM harbored the contracting CD4+ clones; mainly EMRA harbored the CD8+ ones. There was a balanced CD4/CD8 profile in clones contracting day 15 to 85, and later expanders leaned CD4+.

J is TRBJ2-7 and V is TRBV7-2; the D gene could be TRBD1 or TRBD2 (6 bases each). The receptor was derived from a man between 18 and 29 years old who had mild COVID-19 (a few samples of this study predate the infection). Cell type and time point are not known. Sequencing was done on a sample of PBMCs or a T cell subset sorted from them (not recorded which). CDR3 in amino acids: CASSLSRGPPYEQYF. CDR3 nucleotide sequence: TGTGCCAGCAGCTTATCTCGGGGGCCCCCCTACGAGCAGTACTTC.